This T cell receptor (beta chain) was sequenced during a study of identical twins (dated by TCRdb to about 2016). Concerning the study at large: TCR alpha and beta repertoires from monozygotic twins, unrelated adults of various ages and cord blood were deep-sequenced to test whether fetal clonotypes persist. To rule out contamination, the twin experiments were replicated at different times with different library preparation protocols. Summary of the overall study and its limitations: Invariant T cells such as MAIT and iNKT could partly confound zero-insertion analyses, though diverse VJ usage argued against this for most clonotypes. Compared with coincidental sharing between unrelated individuals, an excess of low generation-probability sequences was observed among out-of-frame TCR alpha sequences shared between twins. The excess sharing between twins in beta out-of-frame sequences was weaker because fewer shared sequences reduced the signal-to-noise ratio. Because the same donors could not be followed over many years, the conclusions depended on cross-sectional statistical analysis. Fewer insertions were carried by abundant cord blood beta clonotypes; a weaker similar trend was observed in young adult naive repertoires, while no such trend was observed in memory repertoires. Recombination models systematically underestimated out-of-frame TCR alpha sharing in monozygotic twins but agreed with sharing between unrelated individuals.

Turning to this clonotype: The antigen this receptor binds is unknown. The input lacks base qualities; no much larger clone sits a single base away.

Preparation of the library involved 5' RACE. The listed sequencing device is Illumina HiSeq 2000. A universal primer binding site was introduced by template switching, and a unique molecular identifier was present in the final cDNA, enabling accurate counting of TCR cDNA molecules. First-strand cDNA for TCR alpha and beta chains was synthesized from specific primers in the conserved constant-segment region. To control for contamination, each cDNA library was double barcoded with a SMART-Mk sample barcode plus Illumina barcodes. Two successive PCR steps introduced TruSeq adapter sequences along with Illumina sample barcodes. The TCR alpha and beta cDNA libraries were sequenced on the Illumina HiSeq platform using custom primers. The paper's processing steps were these. MiGEC processed the raw reads to extract unique molecular identifiers, while MiXCR was used to determine the CDR3 positions. Recombination models were inferred per individual with the repgenHMM and IGoR tools using an EM algorithm. Shared clonotypes were analyzed with the tcR package in R, and sharing was normalized by the product of cloneset sizes. To study raw recombination free of thymic and clonal selection effects, out-of-frame nonproductive sequences were analyzed. TCRdb reworked the public reads: Q25 trimming with fastp, MiXCR clone assembly, productive beta chains retained. Each record represents a unique CDR3 protein, reported with the most common genes and DNA among its rows. The V and J calls were determined by TCRdb, not by the authors. This sample gives hundreds of thousands of distinct CDR3 sequences in total; more than 9% of them show up just once. Of the sample, around 1.5% falls within the top ten clones.

Every donor in the study was a healthy Caucasian. Three pairs of female monozygotic twins, all aged 18 to 29 years, made up the twin cohort. The RNA used for TCR libraries was isolated from peripheral blood mononuclear cells. From the cysteine through the phenylalanine, the CDR3 covers 15 amino acids. The kept DNA is CDR3 alone, 45 bases in frame from the first base. V loses 8 bases of germline sequence and J loses 6 bases, and the interval between the two ends is 20 bases. CDR1 and CDR2 are drawn from the germline V gene: MDHEN, SYDVKM. The sample was also reused in another study, on yellow fever vaccine responses in identical twins. As that second paper reports: The authors reported that the T cell response to vaccination in identical twins appeared partly convergent and partly personalized. In the study, vaccine-responding T cell clones were precisely tracked in identical twins.

The clonotype originates from a woman younger than 35 in good health. This chain is built from TRBV28 and TRBJ2-1; the D element might be TRBD1 or TRBD2, as each aligns at 5 bases. The sequenced sample consisted of PBMCs. At the DNA level, the sequence is TGTGCCAGCCAAAGCGGCCACAATGGGGGCAATGAGCAGTTCTTC. This sequence encodes CASQSGHNGGNEQFF.